This record covers a single T cell receptor beta chain. Its antigen is unidentified. This entry is derived from a study of regulatory T cells in long-lasting Graves disease. The study, taken as a whole, reports: Graves' patients with persistent disease showed TCR diversity lower than patients newly diagnosed. Small sample size may have lowered accuracy. Favoring TRBV28, TRBJ1-2 and TRBJ2-5 was a feature seen in persistent disease.

The V end lost 7 bases, the J end lost 5 bases, and 17 bases lay between the germline ends. This CDR3 region has 14 residues. From germline, CDR1 is SGHTA and CDR2 FQGNSA. The TCR beta library used iRepertoire HTBI primers with Arm-PCR amplification of CDR3. TCRdb reprocessed the multiplex PCR reads via MiXCR and lists one record per CDR3 protein. The sample lists 350,000 to 450,000 distinct CDR3 sequences, 20% to 25% seen once, with approximately 14% in the top ten. Time point indicated: persistent/refractory GD, antithyroid drugs over 5 years with positive TRAb. The TCR library was made from RNA that had been extracted from PBMCs in TRIzol. EDTA tubes received about 8.2 milliliters of drawn peripheral blood.

The starting material was peripheral blood mononuclear cells (PBMCs), obtained when the disease was refractory, from a patient treated with antithyroid drugs. The TCR comes from a female donor with Graves disease. The gene calls are TRBV7-2 and TRBJ2-5, with TRBD2 as a possible D gene (5 bases). CDR3 in amino acids: CASTSFGGRETQYF. The CDR3 DNA sequence: TGTGCCAGCACCTCTTTTGGAGGCCGTGAGACCCAGTACTTC.